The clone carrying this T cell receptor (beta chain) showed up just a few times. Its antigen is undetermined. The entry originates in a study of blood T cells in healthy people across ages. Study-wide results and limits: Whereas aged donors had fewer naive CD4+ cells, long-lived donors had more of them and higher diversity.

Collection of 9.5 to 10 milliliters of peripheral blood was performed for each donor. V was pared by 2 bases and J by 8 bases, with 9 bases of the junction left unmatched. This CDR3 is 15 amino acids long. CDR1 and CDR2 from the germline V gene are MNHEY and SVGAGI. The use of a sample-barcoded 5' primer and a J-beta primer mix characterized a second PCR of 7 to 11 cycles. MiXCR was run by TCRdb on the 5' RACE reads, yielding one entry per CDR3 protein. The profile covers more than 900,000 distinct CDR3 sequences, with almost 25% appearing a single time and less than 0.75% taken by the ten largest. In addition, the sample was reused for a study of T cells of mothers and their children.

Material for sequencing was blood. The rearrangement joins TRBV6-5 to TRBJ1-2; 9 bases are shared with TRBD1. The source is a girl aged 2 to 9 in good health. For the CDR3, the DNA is TGTGCCAGCAGTTACGTGGGACAGGGCAGGGGCGGCTACACCTTC. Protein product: CASSYVGQGRGGYTF.